This T cell receptor beta chain appears in the sequencing data of a study of blood T cell repertoires in COVID-19. About the research overall: T cells, B-cell-depleted T cells, or PBMCs provided the cDNA or gDNA that served as material.

Only one count was recorded for this clone. Only in-frame clones appear in the TCRdb table, and some are missing; sequencing was by immunoSEQ multiplex PCR. The table shows around 170,000 clones, with roughly 82% occurring only once. This CDR3 comprises 14 residues. Germline V lookup: CDR1 WSHSY, CDR2 SAAADI. V gave up 6 bases and J gave up 6 bases; unmatched junction bases: 8. The source of this sequence is a woman between 25 and 40 years old who had recovered from COVID-19. The sample taken for sequencing was PBMCs or T cells enriched from blood (not recorded which). V is TRBV10-2 and J is TRBJ2-4, with 7 bases identical to TRBD1. The CDR3 region has the DNA TGCGCCAGCAGCTTGACAGGGAGAGGAAACATTCAGTACTTC. As protein: CASSLTGRGNIQYF.